These 3 T cell receptor beta chains originate from one sample sequenced in a study of shared clonotypes between healthy human individuals. Generated by immunoSEQ multiplex PCR, the TCRdb table keeps only in-frame clones and is missing some. The repertoire holds about 1.1 million clones, 70% to 80% seen once, with around 0.61% in the top ten. Sequenced input: memory CD4+ T cells from PBMCs. Subset defined: CD45RA-negative fraction. The receptors here all came from a man between 18 and 35 years old in good health. Some clones in this sample may be carry-over from other donors' samples.

The gene calls are TRBV11-1 and TRBJ1-2; no clear D gene. Trimming pared 5 bases from V and 6 bases from J, leaving 16 bases between. The CDR3 sequence is 14 residues long. Germline assignment: CDR1 SGHAT and CDR2 FQDESV (reference sequence). The chain's CDR3 is CASSRRTNQDGYTF. The CDR3 DNA follows: TGTGCCAGCAGCCGACGTACCAATCAGGATGGCTACACCTTC.

The chain uses TRBV28 and TRBJ1-2; D uncertain. V gave up 7 bases and J gave up 7 bases, with 19 bases separating them. Germline V gene sequence: CDR1 MDHEN, CDR2 SYDVKM. The CDR3 extends over 14 amino acids. The CDR3 bases are TGTGCCAGCATCTTCCGTGGGAGTGGACGTGGCTACACCTTC. Translated, it gives CASIFRGSGRGYTF.

The chain combines TRBV4-1 with TRBJ2-3, with 7 positions matching TRBD2. V trimming: 6 bases; J trimming: 0 bases; junction bases outside the gene matches: 0. Per the germline V gene, CDR1 is MGHRA and CDR2 is YSYEKL. The CDR3 contains 13 residues. CDR3 coding DNA: TGCGCCAGCAGACTAGCGAGCACAGATACGCAGTATTTT. Its translation is CASRLASTDTQYF.